The next 22 T cell receptor beta chains were all read from a single sample in a study of blood T cell repertoires in COVID-19 (TCRdb year 2020). Library preparation used the immunoSEQ multiplex PCR assay. TCRdb's version of the immuneACCESS table is confined to in-frame rearrangements and falls short of the full clone set. An unresolved V gene accounts for under half of the shortfall where checked; the remainder is of unknown origin. Counted in this sample were about 69,000 clones; roughly 73% of them appeared once. The ten top clones hold roughly 44% of the sample. Sequencing input: peripheral blood. The receptors come from a human donor in a cohort sampled during active COVID-19.

CDR3 protein: CATSGTSDREWGYGYTF. The CDR3 coding sequence is TGTGCCACCAGTGGTACATCGGACAGGGAGTGGGGCTATGGCTACACCTTC. This rearrangement joins TRBV24-1 to TRBJ1-2; 8 positions match TRBD1. Trimming cost V 5 bases and J 4 bases; bases outside gene matches: 14. There are 17 residues in the CDR3. Germline CDR1 KGHDR, CDR2 SFDVKD.

The chain carries TRBV3-1 (or the pseudogene TRBV3-2) and TRBJ2-7, with 13 bases that match TRBD2. CDR3 length: 15 amino acids. With V trimmed by 4 bases and J by 6 bases, 6 bases remained unmatched. CDR1 is LGHDT, CDR2 YNNKEL, per germline (reference sequence). In nucleotides, the CDR3 is TGTGCCAGCAGCCTGGGACTAGCGGGGAAGGGCGAGCAGTACTTC. It yields the protein CASSLGLAGKGEQYF.

V is TRBV2 and J is TRBJ2-1; the D is unclear. Trimming removed 6 bases from V and 3 bases from J, with 9 bases in between. The germline CDR1 and CDR2 sequences are SNHLY and FYNNEI. This CDR3 has 13 residues. CDR3 protein: CASRANSYNEQFF. The CDR3 bases are TGTGCCAGCAGGGCTAACAGCTACAATGAGCAGTTCTTC. Full variable domain (outside the CDR3, taken from reference TRBV2 and TRBJ2-1): EPEVTQTPSHQVTQMGQEVILRCVPISNHLYFYWYRQILGQKVEFLVSFYNNEISEKSEIFDDQFSVERPDGSNFTLKIRSTKLEDSAMYFCASRANSYNEQFFGPGTRLTVL.

The rearrangement links TRBV24-1 to TRBJ2-5; D not resolved. Germline V gene sequence: CDR1 KGHDR, CDR2 SFDVKD. Trimming pared 5 bases from V and 5 bases from J, leaving 11 bases between. CDR3 length equals 13 residues. The CDR3 region has the DNA TGTGCCACCAGTGTCCCAGGATCGGAGACCCAGTACTTC. This sequence encodes CATSVPGSETQYF.

This clone was recorded only once. The chain recombines TRBV5-1 with TRBJ2-7, with D possibly being TRBD1 (5 bases). The CDR3 extends over 13 amino acids. V was shortened by 1 base and J by 1 base, with 6 bases between the two germline ends. Germline V gene data show CDR1 as SGHRS and CDR2 as YFSETQ. The CDR3 region has the DNA TGCGCCAGCAGCTTGAGACAGTCCTACGAGCAGTACTTC. This sequence encodes CASSLRQSYEQYF.

The V call is TRBV28, the J call TRBJ2-7, with D possibly TRBD2 on 5 matching bases. The CDR3 is 12 residues long. CDR1 and CDR2 (germline): MDHEN, SYDVKM. V was shortened by 4 bases and J by 6 bases, with 10 bases between the two germline ends. This CDR3 reads CASSSGVPEQYF. Written as DNA, the CDR3 is TGTGCCAGCAGTTCCGGGGTACCCGAGCAGTACTTC.

The chain recombines TRBV29-1 with TRBJ2-2; 13 bases are shared with TRBD2. V shed 6 bases, J shed 6 bases, and the junction held 4 bases outside the gene matches. From germline, CDR1 is SQVTM and CDR2 ANQGSEA. The CDR3 has 14 residues. The CDR3 sequence: CSVTGLAGSGELFF. As DNA, the CDR3 is TGCAGCGTAACGGGACTAGCGGGGTCCGGGGAGCTGTTTTTT.

The chain is built from TRBV3-1 (or the pseudogene TRBV3-2) and TRBJ2-7; 8 bases map to TRBD1. Germline loops: CDR1 LGHDT, CDR2 YNNKEL (reference sequence). V lost 2 bases and J lost 1; bases outside the gene matches: 4. CDR3 size: 15 residues. CDR3 sequence: CASSQWGQASYEQYF. DNA for the CDR3: TGTGCCAGCAGCCAATGGGGACAGGCTTCCTACGAGCAGTACTTC.

This clone occurred a few times. The chain is built from TRBV28 and TRBJ1-6, with TRBD1 as a possible D gene (6 bases). The CDR3 runs to 14 residues. Germline V lookup: CDR1 MDHEN, CDR2 SYDVKM. Trimming took 5 bases from V and 7 from J, leaving 12 bases between them. The CDR3 protein is CASSPDRGNSPLHF. The CDR3 DNA reads TGTGCCAGCAGTCCGGACAGAGGAAATTCACCCCTCCACTTT.

By sample share, this clone is medium-sized. The chain has TRBV21-1 and TRBJ2-7; the D call of TRBD2 is as the table states it, not checked on the DNA. TRBV21-1 is recorded as a pseudogene. The length of the CDR3 is 17 residues. CDR3 loop: CASSKGEQVAPLYEQYF. For the CDR3, the DNA is TGTGCCAGCAGCAAAGGGGAGCAGGTAGCCCCTCTTTACGAGCAGTACTTC.

This clone was seen a handful of times. This chain joins TRBV19 and TRBJ2-5; 7 nucleotides line up with TRBD1. This CDR3 is built from 15 residues. With 5 bases clipped from V and 5 bases from J, the junction kept 11 bases outside the gene matches. Germline assignment: CDR1 LNHDA and CDR2 SQIVND (reference sequence). CDR3 sequence reads: CASSPTGAKGETQYF. DNA of the CDR3: TGTGCCAGTAGTCCAACAGGGGCTAAGGGGGAGACCCAGTACTTC.

This sequence joins TRBV3-1 (or the pseudogene TRBV3-2) and TRBJ1-1, with 9 bases identical to TRBD1. From germline, CDR1 is LGHDT and CDR2 YNNKEL (reference sequence). The CDR3 sequence is 15 residues long. The ends lost 3 bases at V and 3 bases at J; junction bases unmatched: 5. The CDR3 region has the DNA TGTGCCAGCAGCCAGGGACAGGGTGTGGACACTGAAGCTTTCTTT. Its protein is CASSQGQGVDTEAFF.

This clone occurred once. This chain connects TRBV7-9 to TRBJ2-7; TRBD1 matches 8 bases. V was clipped by 5 bases and J by 0 bases; unmatched bases: 6. CDR1 is SEHNR and CDR2 is FQNEAQ in the germline V gene (reference sequence). The CDR3 length is 15 residues. The CDR3 loop reads CASSGWTGNSYEQYF. The CDR3 bases are TGTGCCAGCAGCGGATGGACAGGGAACTCCTACGAGCAGTACTTC.

The chain joins TRBV19 to TRBJ2-5; no firm D call. The CDR3 runs to 13 residues. V was pared by 1 base and J by 0 bases, with 3 bases between. The germline CDR1 and CDR2 sequences are LNHDA and SQIVND (reference sequence). CDR3 nucleotides: TGTGCCAGTAGTATAGTAAACCAAGAGACCCAGTACTTC. Translated, it gives CASSIVNQETQYF.

The rearrangement links TRBV18 to TRBJ1-3, with D perhaps matching TRBD1 (5 bases). Trimming took off 0 bases at V and 10 bases at J, with 19 bases between the two ends. Per germline, CDR1 KGHSH and CDR2 LQKENI. This CDR3 has 16 residues. CDR3 in DNA: TGTGCCAGCTCACCACCGGAGATCAGGGCCGCTGGGACCATATATTTT. Protein sequence: CASSPPEIRAAGTIYF.

The chain employs TRBV29-1 and TRBJ2-4; D might be TRBD1 (6 bases). The CDR3 covers 16 residues. In germline, CDR1 is SQVTM, CDR2 ANQGSEA. V was cut by 4 bases and J by 6 bases, with 22 bases left in between. The CDR3 nucleotides read TGCAGCGTTGGGGGTGGTGGCTCGAAGGGGGTAAACATTCAGTACTTC. It is translated as CSVGGGGSKGVNIQYF.

V is TRBV11-3 and J is TRBJ2-2, with unresolved D. Germline loops: CDR1 SGHNT, CDR2 YENEEA. Trimming took off 0 bases at V and 2 bases at J, with 4 bases between the two ends. This CDR3 has 14 residues. The CDR3 region is CASSLDGNTGELFF. DNA for the CDR3: TGTGCCAGCAGCTTAGACGGTAACACCGGGGAGCTGTTTTTT.

V is TRBV27 and J is TRBJ2-7; maybe TRBD1 (5 bases). The V gene's germline CDR1 is MNHEY and CDR2 SMNVEV (reference sequence). CDR3 length equals 14 residues. Trimming left V 3 bases short and J 5 bases short, with 14 bases between. The CDR3 DNA reads as TGTGCCAGCAGTTTGATCAGGGCCGTGGACGAGCAGTACTTC. The encoded protein is CASSLIRAVDEQYF.

This chain uses TRBV28 with TRBJ2-7, with 10 bases identical to TRBD2. In germline, CDR1 is MDHEN, CDR2 SYDVKM. V lost 5 bases to trimming and J lost 3 bases; unmatched junction nucleotides: 10. The CDR3 extends over 16 amino acids. CDR3 sequence (DNA): TGTGCCAGCAGTCCCAGGATTCTAGCGGGAGTCTACGAGCAGTACTTC. As protein: CASSPRILAGVYEQYF.

This clone was detected a few times. The gene calls are TRBV10-3 and TRBJ2-1, with D perhaps TRBD1 (6 bases). Trimming removed 1 base at V and 11 bases at J, with 15 bases between. CDR1 and CDR2 (germline): ENHRY, SYGVKD. The CDR3 has 14 amino acids. In DNA form, the CDR3 reads TGTGCCATCAGTGAGTATAGGGGGAGTCGCAAGCAGTTCTTC. It encodes CAISEYRGSRKQFF.

The chain has TRBV19 and TRBJ2-3; possible D gene TRBD1, 6 bases. CDR1 is LNHDA and CDR2 is SQIVND in the germline V gene (reference sequence). The CDR3 runs 15 residues. Trimming removed 7 bases at V and 6 bases at J, with 20 bases between. CDR3 nucleotide sequence: TGTGCCAGTACCCCCGGGACAACATCGGCCGATACGCAGTATTTT. It encodes CASTPGTTSADTQYF.

V usage is TRBV3-1 (or the pseudogene TRBV3-2) and J usage is TRBJ2-6; weak D call: TRBD1 (6 bases). The V and J ends lost 8 bases and 0 bases respectively, with 17 bases between them. Germline loops: CDR1 LGHDT, CDR2 YNNKEL (reference sequence). The CDR3 is 17 residues long. CDR3 region: CASLRPGHSSGANVLTF. CDR3 DNA sequence: TGTGCCAGCCTTCGCCCGGGACACTCCTCTGGGGCCAACGTCCTGACTTTC.